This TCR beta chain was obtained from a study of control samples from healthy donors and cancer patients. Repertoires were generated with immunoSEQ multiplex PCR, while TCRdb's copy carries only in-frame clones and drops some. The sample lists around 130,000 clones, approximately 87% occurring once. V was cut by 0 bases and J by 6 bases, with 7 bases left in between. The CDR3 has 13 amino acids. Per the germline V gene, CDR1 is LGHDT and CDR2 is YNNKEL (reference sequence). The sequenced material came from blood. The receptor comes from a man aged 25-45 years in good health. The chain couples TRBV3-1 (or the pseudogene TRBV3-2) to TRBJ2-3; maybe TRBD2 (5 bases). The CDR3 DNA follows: TGTGCCAGCAGCCAAGATCCGGGGGATACGCAGTATTTT. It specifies CASSQDPGDTQYF.